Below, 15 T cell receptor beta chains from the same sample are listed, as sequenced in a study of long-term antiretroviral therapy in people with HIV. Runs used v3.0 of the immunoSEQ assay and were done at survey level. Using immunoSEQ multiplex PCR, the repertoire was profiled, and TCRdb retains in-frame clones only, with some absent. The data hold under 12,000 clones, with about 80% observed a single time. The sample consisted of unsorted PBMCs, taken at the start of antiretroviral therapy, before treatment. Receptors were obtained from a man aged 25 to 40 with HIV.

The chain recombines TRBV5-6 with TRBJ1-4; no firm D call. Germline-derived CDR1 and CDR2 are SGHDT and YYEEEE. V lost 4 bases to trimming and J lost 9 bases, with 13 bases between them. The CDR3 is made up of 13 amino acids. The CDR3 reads CASSETRIQKLFF. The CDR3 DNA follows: TGTGCCAGCAGCGAGACACGGATACAAAAACTGTTTTTT.

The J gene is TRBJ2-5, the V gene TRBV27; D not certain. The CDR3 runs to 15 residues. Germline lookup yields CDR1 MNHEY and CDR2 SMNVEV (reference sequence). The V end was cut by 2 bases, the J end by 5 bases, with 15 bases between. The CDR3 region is CASSLTLGYVETQYF. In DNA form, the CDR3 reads TGTGCCAGCAGTTTAACTCTGGGTTATGTGGAGACCCAGTACTTC.

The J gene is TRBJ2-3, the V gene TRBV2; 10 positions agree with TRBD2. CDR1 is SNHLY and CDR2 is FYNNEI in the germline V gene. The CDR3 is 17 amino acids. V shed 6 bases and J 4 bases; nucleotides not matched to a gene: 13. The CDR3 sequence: CASRDPVSSGRPDTQYF. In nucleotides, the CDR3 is TGTGCCAGCAGGGACCCGGTGTCTAGCGGGAGACCAGATACGCAGTATTTT.

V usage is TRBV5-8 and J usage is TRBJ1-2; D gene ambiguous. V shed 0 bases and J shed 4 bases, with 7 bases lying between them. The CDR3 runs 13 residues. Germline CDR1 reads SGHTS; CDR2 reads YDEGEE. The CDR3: CASSLVPSYGYTF. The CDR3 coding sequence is TGTGCCAGCAGCTTGGTCCCCAGCTATGGCTACACCTTC.

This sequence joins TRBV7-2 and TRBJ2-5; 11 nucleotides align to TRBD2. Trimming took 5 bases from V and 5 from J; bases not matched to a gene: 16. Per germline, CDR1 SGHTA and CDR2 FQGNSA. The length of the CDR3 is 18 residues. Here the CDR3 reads CASSLPGLAGGLRETQYF. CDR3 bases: TGTGCCAGCAGCCTTCCAGGCCTAGCGGGGGGCCTCCGGGAGACCCAGTACTTC.

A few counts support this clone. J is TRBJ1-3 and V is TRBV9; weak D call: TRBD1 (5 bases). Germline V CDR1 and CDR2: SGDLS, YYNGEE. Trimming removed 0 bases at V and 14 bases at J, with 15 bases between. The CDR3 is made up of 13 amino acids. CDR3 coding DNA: TGTGCCAGCAGCGTAGGGGACCTCCGGGACTTATATTTT. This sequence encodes CASSVGDLRDLYF.

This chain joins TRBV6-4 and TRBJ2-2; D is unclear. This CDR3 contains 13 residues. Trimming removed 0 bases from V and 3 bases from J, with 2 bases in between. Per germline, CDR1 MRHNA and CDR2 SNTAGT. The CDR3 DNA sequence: TGTGCCAGCAGTGACTCGGACACCGGGGAGCTGTTTTTT. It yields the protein CASSDSDTGELFF.

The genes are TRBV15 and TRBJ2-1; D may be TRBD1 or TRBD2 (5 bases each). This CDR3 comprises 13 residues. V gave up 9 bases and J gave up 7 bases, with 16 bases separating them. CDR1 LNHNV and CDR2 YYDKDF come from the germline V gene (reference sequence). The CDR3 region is CATNGARVNEQFF. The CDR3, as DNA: TGTGCCACAAACGGGGCCAGGGTAAATGAGCAGTTCTTC.

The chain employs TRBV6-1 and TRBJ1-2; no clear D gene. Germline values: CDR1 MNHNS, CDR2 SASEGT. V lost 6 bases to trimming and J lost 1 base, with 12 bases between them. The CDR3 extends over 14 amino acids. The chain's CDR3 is CASRGIQSNYGYTF. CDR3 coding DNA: TGTGCCAGCAGGGGAATACAGAGTAACTATGGCTACACCTTC.

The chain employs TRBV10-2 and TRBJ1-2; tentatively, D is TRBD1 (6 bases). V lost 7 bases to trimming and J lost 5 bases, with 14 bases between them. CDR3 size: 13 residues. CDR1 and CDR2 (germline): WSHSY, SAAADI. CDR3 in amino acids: CASTPGGGYGYTF. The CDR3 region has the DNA TGCGCCAGCACCCCGGGAGGGGGGTATGGCTACACCTTC.

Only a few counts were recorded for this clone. This CDR3 reads CASSGTGGTEAFF. The CDR3 region has the DNA TGTGCCAGCAGTGGGACAGGGGGCACTGAAGCTTTCTTT. The genes are TRBV2 and TRBJ1-1; 10 nucleotides line up with TRBD1. Per the germline V gene, CDR1 is SNHLY and CDR2 is FYNNEI. V was clipped by 4 bases and J by 4 bases; unmatched bases: 0. The CDR3 runs 13 residues.

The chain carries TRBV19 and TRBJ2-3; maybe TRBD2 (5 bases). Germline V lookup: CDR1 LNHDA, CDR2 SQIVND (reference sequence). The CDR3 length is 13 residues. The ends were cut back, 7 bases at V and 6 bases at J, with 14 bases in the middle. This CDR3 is CASKRTYADTQYF. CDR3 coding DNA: TGTGCCAGTAAAAGGACTTACGCCGATACGCAGTATTTT. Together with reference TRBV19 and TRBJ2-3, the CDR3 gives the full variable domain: DGGITQSPKYLFRKEGQNVTLSCEQNLNHDAMYWYRQDPGQGLRLIYYSQIVNDFQKGDIAEGYSVSREKKESFPLTVTSAQKNPTAFYLCASKRTYADTQYFGPGTRLTVL.

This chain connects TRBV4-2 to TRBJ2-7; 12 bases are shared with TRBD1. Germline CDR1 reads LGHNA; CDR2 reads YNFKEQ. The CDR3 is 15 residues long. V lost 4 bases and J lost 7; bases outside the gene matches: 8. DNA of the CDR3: TGTGCCAGCAGCCCGTGGGGACAGGGGGCGTGGGAGCAGTACTTC. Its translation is CASSPWGQGAWEQYF.

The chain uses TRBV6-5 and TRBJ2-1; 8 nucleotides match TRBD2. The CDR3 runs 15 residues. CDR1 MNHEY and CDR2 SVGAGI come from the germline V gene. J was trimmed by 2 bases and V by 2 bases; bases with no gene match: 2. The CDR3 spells CASSYGSGTYNEQFF. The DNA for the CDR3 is TGTGCCAGCAGTTACGGTAGCGGGACCTACAATGAGCAGTTCTTC.

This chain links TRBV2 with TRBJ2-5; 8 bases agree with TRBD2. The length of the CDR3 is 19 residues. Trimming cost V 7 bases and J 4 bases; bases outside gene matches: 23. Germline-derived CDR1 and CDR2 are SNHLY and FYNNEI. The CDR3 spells CASTHPGESRGDPPETQYF. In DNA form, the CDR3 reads TGTGCCAGCACCCATCCTGGGGAGTCGCGGGGGGACCCCCCAGAGACCCAGTACTTC.